The 9 T cell receptor beta chains listed next were all sequenced from one sample in a study of shared clonotypes between healthy human individuals. The table came from immunoSEQ multiplex PCR; TCRdb's copy has only in-frame clones and leaves some out. The repertoire includes about 380,000 clones, roughly 96% of them detected once, and approximately 0.3% sits in the top ten. Sequencing used memory CD8+ T cells sorted from blood. Regarding subset: CD45RO+ cells pooled with CCR7-negative TemRA cells. Every receptor here comes from a man younger than 40 in good health.

Here the CDR3 DNA reads TGTGCCAGCAGGGCGGGGGCATACGAAAAACTGTTTTTT. As protein: CASRAGAYEKLFF. The rearrangement uses TRBV28 and TRBJ1-4; a possible D gene is TRBD1 (6 bases). Trimming pared 6 bases from V and 8 bases from J, leaving 13 bases between. Per the germline V gene, CDR1 is MDHEN and CDR2 is SYDVKM. The CDR3 has 13 amino acids.

The chain couples TRBV4-1 to TRBJ2-1; 8 positions match TRBD1. The junction had 5 bases not matched to a gene; V was cut back by 0 bases and J by 4 bases. This CDR3 spans 16 amino acids. CDR1 is MGHRA, CDR2 YSYEKL, per germline. CDR3 sequence reads: CASSQEPQGVYNEQFF. Here the CDR3 DNA reads TGCGCCAGCAGCCAAGAGCCACAGGGGGTTTACAATGAGCAGTTCTTC.

For this clone: An end of the junction differs from the germline gene, which may be a read error. The chain joins TRBV7-9 to TRBJ1-2, with D unresolved. There are 10 residues in the CDR3. Germline V lookup: CDR1 SEHNR, CDR2 FQNEAQ (reference sequence). CDR3 sequence: CASSEPQFSF. CDR3 coding DNA: TGTGCCAGCAGCGAACCACAGTTCTCCTTC.

The chain has TRBV9 and TRBJ2-3, with D possibly being TRBD2 (7 bases). Per germline, CDR1 SGDLS and CDR2 YYNGEE. Trimming stripped 3 bases from V and 2 bases from J, with 13 bases between. The length of the CDR3 is 15 residues. In DNA, the CDR3 is TGTGCCAGCAGCGACAGGGAGGGTCTCACAGATACGCAGTATTTT. As protein: CASSDREGLTDTQYF.

The V gene is TRBV6-5, the J gene TRBJ2-3; D is unresolved. The V end was cut by 3 bases, the J end by 9 bases, with 13 bases between. This CDR3 comprises 13 residues. Germline CDR1 MNHEY, CDR2 SVGAGI. The CDR3: CASSYWTLKTQYF. DNA for the CDR3: TGTGCCAGCAGTTATTGGACCCTCAAAACGCAGTATTTT.

The gene calls are TRBV13 and TRBJ2-3; TRBD2 agrees at 8 bases. Germline V gene lookup returns CDR1 PRHDT and CDR2 FYEKMQ (reference sequence). CDR3 length equals 16 residues. V shed 4 bases and J 4 bases; nucleotides not matched to a gene: 10. The CDR3 nucleotides are TGTGCCAGCAGCTCACTCGGACTAGCAGGGGCAGATACGCAGTATTTT. Translated, it gives CASSSLGLAGADTQYF.

The chain carries TRBV28 and TRBJ2-5; TRBD2 agrees at 9 bases. V was pared by 3 bases and J by 4 bases, with 3 bases of the junction left unmatched. The germline CDR1 and CDR2 sequences are MDHEN and SYDVKM. This CDR3 spans 14 amino acids. The DNA for the CDR3 is TGTGCCAGCAGTTTGGGACTAGCCGGAGAGACCCAGTACTTC. Its protein product is CASSLGLAGETQYF.

This chain connects TRBV9 to TRBJ2-1, with 7 bases lining up with TRBD1. The CDR3 sequence is 15 residues long. CDR1 SGDLS and CDR2 YYNGEE come from the germline V gene. V was pared by 0 bases and J by 4 bases, with 4 bases of the junction left unmatched. The chain's CDR3 is CASSVGNRGYNEQFF. The DNA of the CDR3 is TGTGCCAGCAGCGTAGGTAACAGGGGTTACAATGAGCAGTTCTTC.

The chain employs TRBV7-3 and TRBJ2-5; TRBD2 is a possible D gene (5 bases). This CDR3 is 13 amino acids long. Trimming left V 6 bases short and J 7 bases short, with 15 bases between. Germline CDR1 reads SGHTA; CDR2 reads FQGTGA. The CDR3 DNA reads TGTGCCAGCAGTCAAGACCTCCGGGGGACCCAGTACTTC. Residues: CASSQDLRGTQYF.